This T cell receptor (beta chain) comes out of a study of regulatory T cells in long-lasting Graves disease. Overall study: Disease was considered persistent Graves' disease after over 5 years of antithyroid drugs (with positive TSH receptor antibodies).

This sample's time point: persistent/refractory GD, antithyroid drugs over 5 years with positive TRAb. Making the TCR library involved RNA that had been extracted from PBMCs. Regarding the study as a whole: Persistent patients shared some 2,900 public clonotypes among themselves. Newly diagnosed patients shared fewer, at about a thousand. It was in persistent disease that TRBV28, TRBJ1-2 and TRBJ2-5 were favored. Persistent Graves' patients showed less TCR diversity than newly diagnosed ones.

A word on this clonotype: Its specificity is unknown.

CDR3 length equals 14 residues. With V trimmed by 5 bases and J by 6 bases, 8 bases remained unmatched. Germline V gene sequence: CDR1 MNHNS, CDR2 SASEGT. Sequencing libraries for TCR beta were prepared with iRepertoire HTBI primers and Arm-PCR of CDR3 regions. One entry per CDR3 protein, called by TCRdb with MiXCR from the multiplex PCR reads. This table holds 420,000 or so distinct CDR3 sequences, roughly a quarter found once. The V call is TRBV6-1, the J call TRBJ2-7, with TRBD2 matching over 9 bases. The TCR comes from a female donor with Graves disease. The sample consisted of peripheral blood mononuclear cells (PBMCs), taken when the disease was refractory, from a patient treated with antithyroid drugs. This chain's CDR3 is CASSIAGDTLEQYF. The DNA for the CDR3 is TGTGCCAGCAGTATAGCGGGAGATACCCTCGAGCAGTACTTC.